A selection of T cell receptor beta chains follows, all from one sample in a study of OX40 agonist ivuxolimab in advanced cancers. The data were produced by immunoSEQ multiplex PCR, yet TCRdb's version contains in-frame clones alone and is incomplete. The sample lists 80,000 to 100,000 clones; less than 90% were seen once. Sample: CD4+ or CD8+ T cells sorted from blood, taken in a trial of the OX40 agonist ivuxolimab. These TCRs come from an adult with an advanced solid tumor such as melanoma, head and neck, liver or kidney cancer. Both conserved end residues are trimmed from each CDR3. The listing skips clone size in some rows; elsewhere it reads once, few, many or a size class.

clone size,J gene,V gene,CDR3 protein
few,TRBJ1-2,TRBV6-1,ASSERYGYT
NA,TRBJ1-5,TRBV27,ASSLRENQPQH
NA,TRBJ1-5,TRBV19,ASSTAGTGVQPQH
NA,TRBJ1-1,TRBV10-1,ASSRGQGSEAF
NA,TRBJ2-2,TRBV7-9,ASSLGQTNTGELF
NA,TRBJ1-1,TRBV18,ASSAQVNTEAF
NA,TRBJ1-2,TRBV6-4,ASSEDGQGLNGYT
once,TRBJ1-4,TRBV4-3,ASSHSGTGVEKLF
NA,TRBJ2-3,TRBV4-1,ASSHTGTSGRETQY
once,TRBJ1-2,TRBV28,ASSLVFRGLGGYT
NA,TRBJ2-3,TRBV7-2,ASSSTGTHLPTDTQY
NA,TRBJ1-4,TRBV6-1,ASRSPGTGNEKLF
once,TRBJ2-7,TRBV10-3,AISPGLLSYEQY
NA,TRBJ2-5,TRBV4-1,ASSQGSGRGLETQY
NA,TRBJ2-7,TRBV28,ASSQESPYEQY
few,TRBJ1-2,TRBV19,ASSIDSNYGYT
NA,TRBJ1-5,TRBV2,ASRPTSNQPQH
medium-sized,TRBJ1-5,TRBV27,ASSFQGAGNQPQH
NA,TRBJ2-3,TRBV19,ASSMGQGADTQY
NA,TRBJ2-1,TRBV7-9,ASSLAVTMTVEQF
NA,TRBJ1-2,TRBV6-6,ASSFDINYGYT
NA,TRBJ1-1,TRBV7-2,ASSPQEDTEAF
NA,TRBJ2-3,TRBV11-2,ASSLNSGVDTQY
NA,TRBJ2-5,TRBV19,ASSIFGTLGVETQY
NA,TRBJ1-4,TRBV7-9,ASSSHGEKLF
NA,TRBJ2-1,TRBV27,ASSLGTASGFNEQF